Included here is one T cell receptor beta chain sequence, with context. RNA was extracted and reverse transcribed into cDNA as the sequencing template. The method was immunoSEQ multiplex PCR; TCRdb's version includes in-frame clones alone and lacks a portion of them. This sample carries about 190,000 clones, roughly three fifths of them seen once, and the ten largest clones take approximately 0.7%. The record originates from a study of CD8+ T cells in alopecia areata. Looking at the study overall: Severity scores in treated patients reflected the percentage of scalp affected.

Treatment specified: oral pan-JAK inhibitor, 5-10 mg twice daily. The receptor was derived from a human donor with alopecia areata. The sequencing used CD4+ T cells sorted from blood, collected at week 4, from a patient treated with tofacitinib.

The CDR3, as DNA: TGCAGCGTTGACGGTCCCGGACTAGTGGGGGACGAGCAGTACTTC. Its protein product is CSVDGPGLVGDEQYF. The rearrangement uses TRBV29-1 and TRBJ2-7, with 7 bases identical to TRBD2. V lost 3 bases and J lost 5; bases outside the gene matches: 13. CDR3 length equals 15 residues. Germline CDR1 SQVTM, CDR2 ANQGSEA.